A single sample gave rise to the 23 T cell receptor beta chains below, sequenced in a study of shared clonotypes between healthy human individuals. Libraries were prepared by immunoSEQ multiplex PCR; TCRdb keeps only in-frame clonotypes and omits some of them. The repertoire holds 2 million or so clones, less than 95% seen once, with more than 0.95% in the top ten. CD45RO-negative CD8 cells positively selected for CCR7 made up the naive population, which excluded terminally differentiated effector memory CD45RA+ cells. Specimen: naive CD8+ T cells sorted from blood. The receptors shown here come from a man in his late teens or twenties in good health.

The V call is TRBV4-1, the J call TRBJ2-3, with D unclear. Trimming removed 4 bases from V and 5 bases from J, with 10 bases in between. CDR1 MGHRA and CDR2 YSYEKL come from the germline V gene. The CDR3 sequence is 13 residues long. The CDR3 sequence is CASSLDTEDTQYF. The CDR3 region has the DNA TGCGCCAGCAGCCTCGACACCGAAGATACGCAGTATTTT.

The chain links TRBV7-9 to TRBJ1-4; the match to TRBD1 covers 10 bases. The CDR3 runs to 17 residues. Germline V CDR1 and CDR2: SEHNR, FQNEAQ (reference sequence). The J segment lost 5 bases and the V segment lost 5 bases, leaving 11 bases of the junction unmatched. The CDR3 is CASSIWTGGVANEKLFF. The CDR3 DNA reads as TGTGCCAGCAGCATTTGGACAGGGGGGGTCGCCAATGAAAAACTGTTTTTT.

The chain couples TRBV27 to TRBJ2-7; no clear D gene. Trimming cost V 5 bases and J 3 bases, with 11 bases left between them. The germline gives CDR1 MNHEY, CDR2 SMNVEV (reference sequence). There are 13 residues in the CDR3. The CDR3 loop reads CASSPKVGYEQYF. Written as DNA, the CDR3 is TGTGCCAGCAGTCCTAAGGTAGGCTACGAGCAGTACTTC.

The chain carries TRBV29-1 and TRBJ2-3, with TRBD1 identical over 7 bases. Per germline, CDR1 SQVTM and CDR2 ANQGSEA. Trimming cost V 1 base and J 2 bases; bases outside gene matches: 6. The CDR3 extends over 15 amino acids. The CDR3 region is CSVEVAGGPTDTQYF. The CDR3 DNA is TGCAGCGTTGAAGTCGCAGGGGGACCCACAGATACGCAGTATTTT.

The chain carries TRBV5-1 and TRBJ1-3; D is unresolved. There are 14 residues in the CDR3. The germline V gene encodes CDR1 SGHRS and CDR2 YFSETQ. The V and J ends lost 4 bases and 8 bases respectively, with 16 bases between them. The DNA of the CDR3 is TGCGCCAGCAGCACGGACCCGGATGTTGACACCATATATTTT. Its protein product is CASSTDPDVDTIYF.

The chain employs TRBV5-4 and TRBJ2-7, with 9 positions matching TRBD2. Losses at the gene ends were 4 bases for V and 3 bases for J; bases not matched to a gene: 11. CDR3 length: 16 amino acids. Germline assignment: CDR1 SGHNT and CDR2 YYREEE (reference sequence). The CDR3 DNA reads TGTGCCAGCAGCCCGGTAGCGGGAGCGTTGGACTACGAGCAGTACTTC. Protein product: CASSPVAGALDYEQYF.

J is TRBJ2-2 and V is TRBV12-2; the D call in the table, TRBD1, was not verified against the DNA. TRBV12-2 is designated a pseudogene. This CDR3 is 17 amino acids long. CDR3 sequence (DNA): TGTGCAAGTCGCCATCGAGGCGGGACAGGGGTTTCCGGGGAGCTGTTTTTT. Translated: CASRHRGGTGVSGELFF.

V gene TRBV7-3 combines with J gene TRBJ2-2; no definite D call. The CDR3 contains 14 residues. Looked up from germline, CDR1 is SGHTA and CDR2 is FQGTGA. V lost 1 base and J 5 bases, leaving 8 bases between the germline ends. In DNA form, the CDR3 reads TGTGCCAGCAGCTTAAATCCCGGGACCGGGGAGCTGTTTTTT. Amino acids: CASSLNPGTGELFF.

This chain links TRBV7-9 with TRBJ1-2; D is uncertain. This CDR3 is 14 amino acids long. Germline V gene lookup returns CDR1 SEHNR and CDR2 FQNEAQ (reference sequence). Trimming removed 5 bases at V and 8 bases at J, with 18 bases between. CDR3 loop: CASSPLQDQGGYTF. In DNA form, the CDR3 reads TGTGCCAGCAGCCCATTGCAGGATCAAGGGGGCTACACCTTC. Drawing the rest from reference TRBV7-9 and TRBJ1-2, the complete variable domain is DTGVSQNPRHKITKRGQNVTFRCDPISEHNRLYWYRQTLGQGPEFLTYFQNEAQLEKSRLLSDRFSAERPKGSFSTLEIQRTEQGDSAMYLCASSPLQDQGGYTFGSGTRLTVV.

The chain links TRBV4-1 to TRBJ1-6, with 8 positions matching TRBD1. Germline CDR1 MGHRA, CDR2 YSYEKL. J lost 9 bases, V lost 0 bases, and 7 bases had no gene match. The CDR3 runs 16 residues. In nucleotides, the CDR3 is TGCGCCAGCAGCCAAGAACCCGGGACAGGCTTTTCACCCCTCCACTTT. It yields the protein CASSQEPGTGFSPLHF.

This chain connects TRBV13 to TRBJ2-7; 13 nucleotides line up with TRBD2. Looked up from germline, CDR1 is PRHDT and CDR2 is FYEKMQ (reference sequence). The CDR3 is made up of 17 amino acids. V trimming: 4 bases; J trimming: 0 bases; junction bases outside the gene matches: 6. The CDR3 DNA follows: TGTGCCAGCAGCTCCGAGACTAGCGGGGGGCCCTCCTACGAGCAGTACTTC. Translation: CASSSETSGGPSYEQYF.

CDR3 DNA sequence: TGTGCCATCAGACGGGACGGGGAGGCTAACTATGGCTACACCTTC. Translated, it gives CAIRRDGEANYGYTF. This chain uses TRBV10-3 with TRBJ1-2, with D perhaps TRBD1 (5 bases). V was clipped by 6 bases and J by 0 bases, with 14 bases between them. Germline V gene data show CDR1 as ENHRY and CDR2 as SYGVKD. The CDR3 covers 15 residues.

This chain uses TRBV7-9 with TRBJ2-6, with TRBD2 identical over 9 bases. V trimming: 1 base; J trimming: 6 bases; junction bases outside the gene matches: 7. Germline V gene sequence: CDR1 SEHNR, CDR2 FQNEAQ (reference sequence). This CDR3 is 17 amino acids long. This CDR3 is CASSLVAGDRQANVLTF. The CDR3 DNA sequence: TGTGCCAGCAGCTTAGTAGCGGGGGATCGACAGGCCAACGTCCTGACTTTC.

V gene TRBV19 combines with J gene TRBJ2-4; maybe TRBD2 (6 bases). Between the trimmed V and J ends, which lost 3 bases and 8 bases, there was a span of 11 bases. This CDR3 has 13 residues. Germline-derived CDR1 and CDR2 are LNHDA and SQIVND (reference sequence). Here the CDR3 reads CASSMGGLDIQYF. For the CDR3, the DNA is TGTGCCAGTAGTATGGGGGGATTAGACATTCAGTACTTC.

J is TRBJ1-3 and V is TRBV12-5, with D unclear. Germline V gene sequence: CDR1 LGHNT, CDR2 FRNRAP. The V end lost 4 bases, the J end lost 2 bases, and 12 bases lay between the germline ends. The CDR3 has 15 residues. The CDR3 coding sequence is TGTGCTAGTGGTTGGACGGCTAACCCTGGAAACACCATATATTTT. Residues: CASGWTANPGNTIYF.

The chain has TRBV6-1 and TRBJ2-1; D is unresolved. The CDR3 spans 13 residues. From germline, CDR1 is MNHNS and CDR2 SASEGT. The V and J ends lost 1 base and 2 bases respectively, with 3 bases between them. DNA of the CDR3: TGTGCCAGCAGTGAAGAACCCTACAATGAGCAGTTCTTC. As protein: CASSEEPYNEQFF.

The chain joins TRBV11-2 to TRBJ2-5; D not resolved. Per germline, CDR1 SGHAT and CDR2 FQNNGV. V dropped 0 bases and J dropped 5 bases, with 13 bases sitting between them. CDR3 length: 15 amino acids. The CDR3 nucleotides are TGTGCCAGCAGCTTAGAGGCCACCGTCGGGGAGACCCAGTACTTC. As protein: CASSLEATVGETQYF.

V usage is TRBV11-2 and J usage is TRBJ2-7; 7 bases fit TRBD1. In germline, CDR1 is SGHAT, CDR2 FQNNGV. After removal of 4 bases from V and 6 bases from J, the junction contained 3 bases not matched to a gene. The CDR3 sequence is 12 residues long. The CDR3, as DNA: TGTGCCAGCAGCTGGGACAGAAGCGAGCAGTACTTC. It yields the protein CASSWDRSEQYF.

As DNA, the CDR3 is TGTGCCAGCAGTTTTAGGATCACCAATGAGCAGTTCTTC. Translating it yields CASSFRITNEQFF. This rearrangement joins TRBV28 to TRBJ2-1; D not resolved. With 3 bases removed from V and 6 bases from J, the gap between germline ends came to 9 bases. Germline lookup yields CDR1 MDHEN and CDR2 SYDVKM. This CDR3 is 13 amino acids long.

The chain uses TRBV7-9 and TRBJ2-7, with TRBD1 matching 8 bases. Germline V gene sequence: CDR1 SEHNR, CDR2 FQNEAQ (reference sequence). Trimming at V came to 6 bases and at J to 2 bases, leaving 9 bases not matched to a gene. The CDR3 extends over 15 amino acids. For the CDR3, the DNA is TGTGCCAGCAGTTCCGGGACAGGAGACGCCTACGAGCAGTACTTC. The encoded protein is CASSSGTGDAYEQYF.

The chain uses TRBV10-3 and TRBJ2-1; 10 bases map to TRBD1. The CDR3 is 14 residues long. With V trimmed by 4 bases and J by 6 bases, 3 bases remained unmatched. Looked up from germline, CDR1 is ENHRY and CDR2 is SYGVKD. In DNA, the CDR3 is TGTGCCATCAGTGGGGGACAGGGGATCAATGAGCAGTTCTTC. It specifies CAISGGQGINEQFF.

This clone came up a few times. The chain recombines TRBV18 with TRBJ2-3; 16 nucleotides align to TRBD2. CDR1 is KGHSH and CDR2 is LQKENI in the germline V gene. The CDR3 covers 16 residues. J was trimmed by 9 bases and V by 5 bases; bases with no gene match: 8. The CDR3: CASSTAGLAGGQTQYF. The CDR3 DNA sequence: TGTGCCAGCTCAACCGCGGGACTAGCGGGGGGGCAGACGCAGTATTTT.

This clone was picked up one time. V and J are TRBV14 and TRBJ2-2; 8 bases agree with TRBD2. Germline assignment: CDR1 SGHDN and CDR2 FVKESK. The CDR3 totals 13 residues. V shed 5 bases and J 6 bases; nucleotides not matched to a gene: 2. CDR3 in amino acids: CASSILAAGELFF. The DNA of the CDR3 is TGTGCCAGCAGCATACTAGCGGCCGGGGAGCTGTTTTTT.